This TCR beta chain was documented in a study of T cell responses to AZD1222 COVID-19 vaccine. Comment on this clone: As yet, its antigen is unknown.

Study-wide results and caveats: Donors, mostly white British, included more females; clonal diversity was possibly underestimated.

Profiling relied on immunoSEQ multiplex PCR, and the TCRdb table lists in-frame clones only, not all of them. Of roughly 150,000 clones listed, around 91% are singletons. Germline V gene data show CDR1 as MDHEN and CDR2 as SYDVKM. V was pared by 5 bases and J by 6 bases, with 5 bases of the junction left unmatched. There are 15 residues in the CDR3. The sequence came from an adult who received the AZD1222 COVID-19 vaccine. The rearrangement uses TRBV28 and TRBJ1-6, with 9 positions matching TRBD1. The specimen was peripheral blood, collected 28 days after the second AZD1222 dose. The CDR3 nucleotides read TGTGCCAGCAGTCCAGCGACAGGGGGTAATTCACCCCTCCACTTT. This gives the protein CASSPATGGNSPLHF.